This TCR beta chain was recorded in a study of shared clonotypes between healthy human individuals. Study-wide results and caveats: Naive CD4 clonotypes overlapped across several donors at approximately 5.5%.

Remarks on this clone: Its antigen is currently unknown.

This CDR3 region has 17 residues. CDR1 LGHNA and CDR2 YSLEER come from the germline V gene. V lost 4 bases and J 4 bases, leaving 19 bases between the germline ends. For sorted subsets, about 200 ng DNA per replicate equaled tens of thousands of T cell genomes. Assay: immunoSEQ multiplex PCR; the TCRdb copy retains only in-frame clones and omits some. Of roughly 2,300,000 clones listed, around 93% are singletons. The receptor was isolated from a man between 18 and 35 years old in good health. Some clones in this sample may be carry-over from other donors' samples. The chain combines TRBV4-3 with TRBJ2-2, with a tentative D call TRBD2 (5 bases). Source material: naive CD4+ T cells from PBMCs. The subset: CD45RA+ positively selected. The CDR3 DNA follows: TGCGCCAGCAGCCCCAAGTACACCGGGGTCATCACCGGGGAGCTGTTTTTT. Protein sequence: CASSPKYTGVITGELFF.